This record covers a single TCR beta chain. The record originates from a study of CD8 T cells in Susac syndrome. From blood CD8+ and CD4+ T cells, the TCR beta chain was sequenced. RNA amounts of 0.5 to 1 ug underwent reverse transcription with random hexamers. In TCRdb, the immunoSEQ multiplex PCR reads were re-called with MiXCR into one record per CDR3 protein. The table has more than 150,000 distinct CDR3 sequences, about 94% seen once. The TCR originated in a human donor with multiple sclerosis. Sequences were obtained from CD8+ T cells from PBMCs.

The CDR3 here is CATSSLSLTETSYEQYF. The CDR3 DNA reads TGTGCCACCAGCAGCTTATCCTTGACAGAGACTTCCTACGAGCAGTACTTC. The chain combines TRBV15 with TRBJ2-7, with a tentative D call TRBD1 (5 bases). V dropped 3 bases and J dropped 1 base, with 19 bases sitting between them. This CDR3 spans 17 amino acids. Germline V gene lookup returns CDR1 LNHNV and CDR2 YYDKDF (reference sequence). The variable domain in full, with the rest retrieved from reference TRBV15 and TRBJ2-7, is DAMVIQNPRYQVTQFGKPVTLSCSQTLNHNVMYWYQQKSSQAPKLLFHYYDKDFNNEADTPDNFQSRRPNTSFCFLDIRSPGLGDTAMYLCATSSLSLTETSYEQYFGPGTRLTVT.